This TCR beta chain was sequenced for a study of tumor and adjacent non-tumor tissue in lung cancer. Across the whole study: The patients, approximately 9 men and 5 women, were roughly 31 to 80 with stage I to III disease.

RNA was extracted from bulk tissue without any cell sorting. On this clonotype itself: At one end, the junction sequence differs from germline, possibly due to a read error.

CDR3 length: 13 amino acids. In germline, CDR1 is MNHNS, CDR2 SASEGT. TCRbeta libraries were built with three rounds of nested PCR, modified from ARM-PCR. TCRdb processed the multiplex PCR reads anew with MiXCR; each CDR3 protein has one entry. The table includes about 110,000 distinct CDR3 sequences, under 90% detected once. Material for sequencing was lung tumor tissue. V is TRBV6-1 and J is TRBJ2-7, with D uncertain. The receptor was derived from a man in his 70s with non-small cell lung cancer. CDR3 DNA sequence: TGTGCCAGCAGTAGAACGGGCTCCTACGAGCAGTACTTT. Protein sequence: CASSRTGSYEQYF.